This T cell receptor beta chain was recorded in a study of T cell responses to AZD1222 COVID-19 vaccine. Clones were read by immunoSEQ multiplex PCR, and TCRdb kept only the in-frame ones, dropping some. The sample has about 89,000 clones, around 84% seen once; the top ten hold 5.6%. The sequence was obtained from an adult who received the AZD1222 COVID-19 vaccine. The material sequenced was peripheral blood, taken 28 days after the second AZD1222 dose.

The CDR3 is CASSYGEAGGDTQYF. CDR3 coding DNA: TGTGCCAGCAGTTACGGTGAGGCGGGGGGAGATACGCAGTATTTT. The chain combines TRBV6-6 with TRBJ2-3, with 8 bases that match TRBD2. CDR1 MNHNY and CDR2 SVGAGI come from the germline V gene (reference sequence). Unmatched junction bases numbered 6, after V lost 2 bases and J lost 5 bases. The CDR3 totals 15 residues.